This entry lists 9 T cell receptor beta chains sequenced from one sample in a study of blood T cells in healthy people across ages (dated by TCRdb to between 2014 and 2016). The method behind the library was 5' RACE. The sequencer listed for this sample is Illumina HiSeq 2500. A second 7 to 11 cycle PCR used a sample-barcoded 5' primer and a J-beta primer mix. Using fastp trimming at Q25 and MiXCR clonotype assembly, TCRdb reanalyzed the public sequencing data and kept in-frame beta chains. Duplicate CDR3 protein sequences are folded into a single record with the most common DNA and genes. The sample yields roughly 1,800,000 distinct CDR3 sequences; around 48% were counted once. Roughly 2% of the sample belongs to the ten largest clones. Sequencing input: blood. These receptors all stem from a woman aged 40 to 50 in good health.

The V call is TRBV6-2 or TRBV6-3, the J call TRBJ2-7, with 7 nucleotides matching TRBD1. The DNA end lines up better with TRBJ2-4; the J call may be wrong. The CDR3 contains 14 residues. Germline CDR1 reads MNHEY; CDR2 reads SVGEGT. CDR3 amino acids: CASSWGQSKNIQYF. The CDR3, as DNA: TGTGCCAGCAGTTGGGGACAGTCAAAAAACATTCAGTACTTC.

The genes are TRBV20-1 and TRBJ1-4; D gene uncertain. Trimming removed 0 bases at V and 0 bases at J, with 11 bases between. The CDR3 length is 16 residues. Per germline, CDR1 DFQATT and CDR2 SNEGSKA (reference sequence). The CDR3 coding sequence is TGCAGTGCTAGAGATCCCAGAACTCCAACTAATGAAAAACTGTTTTTT. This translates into CSARDPRTPTNEKLFF.

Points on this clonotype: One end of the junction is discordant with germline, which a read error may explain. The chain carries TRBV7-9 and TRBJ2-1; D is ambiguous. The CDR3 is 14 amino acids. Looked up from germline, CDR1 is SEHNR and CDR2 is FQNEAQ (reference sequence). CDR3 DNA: TGTGCCAGCAGCTTGAATTTTCCCTACAATGAGCTGTTCTTC. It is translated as CASSLNFPYNELFF.

Here the CDR3 DNA reads TGCAGTGCTAGAGAGGTGGGGGCGACCCAGTACTTC. It is translated as CSAREVGATQYF. V gene TRBV20-1 combines with J gene TRBJ2-5; tentatively, D is TRBD1 (6 bases). The V gene lost 0 bases and the J gene lost 7 bases, with 9 bases spanning the gap. The CDR3 contains 12 residues. The germline gives CDR1 DFQATT, CDR2 SNEGSKA (reference sequence).

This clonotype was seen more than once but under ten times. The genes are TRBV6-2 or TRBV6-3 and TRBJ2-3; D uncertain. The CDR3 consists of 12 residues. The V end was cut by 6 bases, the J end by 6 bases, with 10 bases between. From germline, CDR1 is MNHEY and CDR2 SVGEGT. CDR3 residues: CASRRSSDTQYF. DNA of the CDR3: TGTGCCAGCAGGAGGTCGTCCGATACGCAGTATTTT.

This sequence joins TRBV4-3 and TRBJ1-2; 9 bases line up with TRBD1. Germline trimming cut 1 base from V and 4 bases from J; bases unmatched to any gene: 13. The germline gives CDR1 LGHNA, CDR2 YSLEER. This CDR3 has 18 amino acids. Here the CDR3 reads CASSQGVRTGEGGYGYTF. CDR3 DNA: TGCGCCAGCAGCCAAGGAGTTAGGACAGGGGAAGGCGGCTATGGCTACACCTTC.

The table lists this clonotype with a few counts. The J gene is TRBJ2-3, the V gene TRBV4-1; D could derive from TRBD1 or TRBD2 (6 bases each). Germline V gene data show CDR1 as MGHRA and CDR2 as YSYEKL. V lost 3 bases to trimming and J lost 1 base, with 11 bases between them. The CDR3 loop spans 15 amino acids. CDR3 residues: CASSHPGARTDTQYF. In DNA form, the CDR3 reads TGCGCCAGCAGCCATCCGGGGGCCCGCACAGATACGCAGTATTTT.

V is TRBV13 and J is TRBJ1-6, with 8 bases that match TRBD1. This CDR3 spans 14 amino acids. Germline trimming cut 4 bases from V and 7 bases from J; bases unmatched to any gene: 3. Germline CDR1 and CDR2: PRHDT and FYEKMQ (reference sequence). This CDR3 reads CASSWDRNNSPLHF. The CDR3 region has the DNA TGTGCCAGCAGCTGGGACAGGAACAATTCACCCCTCCACTTT.

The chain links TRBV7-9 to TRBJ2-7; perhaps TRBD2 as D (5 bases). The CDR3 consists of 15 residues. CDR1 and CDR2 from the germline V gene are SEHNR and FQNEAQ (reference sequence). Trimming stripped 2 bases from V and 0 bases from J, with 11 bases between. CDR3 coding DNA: TGTGCCAGCAGCTTACTAGCTGATGCCTCCTACGAGCAGTACTTC. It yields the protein CASSLLADASYEQYF.